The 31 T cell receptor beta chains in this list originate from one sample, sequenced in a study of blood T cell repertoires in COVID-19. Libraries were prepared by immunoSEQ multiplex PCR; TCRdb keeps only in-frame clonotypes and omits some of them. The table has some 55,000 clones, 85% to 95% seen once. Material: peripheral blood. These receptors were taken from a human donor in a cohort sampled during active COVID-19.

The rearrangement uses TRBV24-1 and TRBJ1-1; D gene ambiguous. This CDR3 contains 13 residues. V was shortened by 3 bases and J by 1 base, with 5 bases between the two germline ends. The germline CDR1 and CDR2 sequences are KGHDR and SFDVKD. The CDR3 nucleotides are TGTGCCACCAGTGATGACAAGAACACTGAAGCTTTCTTT. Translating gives CATSDDKNTEAFF.

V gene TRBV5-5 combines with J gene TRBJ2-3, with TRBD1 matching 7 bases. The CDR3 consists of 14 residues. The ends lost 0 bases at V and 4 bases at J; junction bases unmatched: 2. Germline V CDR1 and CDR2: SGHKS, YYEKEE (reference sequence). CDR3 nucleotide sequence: TGTGCCAGCAGCTTGGCAGGGGGTTCAGATACGCAGTATTTT. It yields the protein CASSLAGGSDTQYF.

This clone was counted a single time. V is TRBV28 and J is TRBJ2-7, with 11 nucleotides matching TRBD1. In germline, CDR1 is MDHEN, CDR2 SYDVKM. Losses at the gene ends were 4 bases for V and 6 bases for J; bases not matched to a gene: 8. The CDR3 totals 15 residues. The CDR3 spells CASSSGTGGPTEQYV. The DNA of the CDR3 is TGTGCCAGCAGTTCCGGGACAGGGGGGCCAACCGAGCAGTACGTC.

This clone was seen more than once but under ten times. The CDR3 is CASSYLQGHAFF. In DNA, the CDR3 is TGTGCCAGCAGCTATTTACAGGGACATGCTTTCTTT. This chain links TRBV7-9 with TRBJ1-1, with D perhaps TRBD1 (6 bases). This CDR3 is built from 12 residues. Deletions cut 4 bases from V and 11 bases from J, with 14 bases between. Per the germline V gene, CDR1 is SEHNR and CDR2 is FQNEAQ (reference sequence).

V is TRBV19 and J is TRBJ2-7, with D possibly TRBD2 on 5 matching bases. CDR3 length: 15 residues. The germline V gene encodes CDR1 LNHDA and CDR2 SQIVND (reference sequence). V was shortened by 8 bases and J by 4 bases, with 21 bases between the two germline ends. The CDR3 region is CASRTFDSAGYEQYF. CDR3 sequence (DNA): TGTGCCAGTCGGACCTTTGATTCGGCGGGTTACGAGCAGTACTTC.

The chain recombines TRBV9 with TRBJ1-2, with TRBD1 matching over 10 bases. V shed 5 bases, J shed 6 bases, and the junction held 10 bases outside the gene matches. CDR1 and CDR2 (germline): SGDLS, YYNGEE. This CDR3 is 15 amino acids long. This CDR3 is CASRAGTGDSDGYTF. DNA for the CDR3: TGTGCCAGCAGAGCCGGGACAGGGGACTCGGATGGCTACACCTTC.

CDR3: CASSDTRVLAGARVHEQFF. CDR3 nucleotides: TGCGCCAGCAGCGATACAAGGGTCCTAGCGGGAGCTCGGGTTCATGAGCAGTTCTTC. The chain is built from TRBV5-1 and TRBJ2-1, with 10 bases identical to TRBD2. After removal of 4 bases from V and 8 bases from J, the junction contained 21 bases not matched to a gene. Germline CDR1 and CDR2: SGHRS and YFSETQ. The CDR3 consists of 19 residues.

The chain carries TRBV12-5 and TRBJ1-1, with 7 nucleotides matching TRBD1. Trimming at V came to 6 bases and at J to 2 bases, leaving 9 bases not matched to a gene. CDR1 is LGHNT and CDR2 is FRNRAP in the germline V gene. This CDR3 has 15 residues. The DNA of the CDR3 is TGTGCTAGTGGCGCACGGGGACAGACCAACACTGAAGCTTTCTTT. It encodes CASGARGQTNTEAFF.

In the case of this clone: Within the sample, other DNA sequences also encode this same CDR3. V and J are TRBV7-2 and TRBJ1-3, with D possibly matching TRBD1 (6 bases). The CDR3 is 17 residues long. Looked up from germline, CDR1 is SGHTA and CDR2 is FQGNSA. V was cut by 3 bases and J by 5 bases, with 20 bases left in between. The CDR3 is CASSLGPTGIRRNTIYF. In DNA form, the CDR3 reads TGTGCCAGCAGCTTGGGACCCACAGGGATCAGGAGAAACACCATATATTTT.

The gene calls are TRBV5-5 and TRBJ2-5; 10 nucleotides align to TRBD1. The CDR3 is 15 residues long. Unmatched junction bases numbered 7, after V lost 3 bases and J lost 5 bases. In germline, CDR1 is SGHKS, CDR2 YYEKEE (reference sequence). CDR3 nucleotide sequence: TGTGCCAGCAGCTCGGACAGGGGGTCAGGGGAGACCCAGTACTTC. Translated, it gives CASSSDRGSGETQYF.

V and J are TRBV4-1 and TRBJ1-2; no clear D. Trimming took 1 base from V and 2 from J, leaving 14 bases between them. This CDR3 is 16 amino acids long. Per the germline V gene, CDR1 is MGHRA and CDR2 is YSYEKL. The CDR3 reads CASSQGSSGRNYGYTF. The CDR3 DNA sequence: TGCGCCAGCAGCCAAGGGAGTTCGGGGAGGAACTATGGCTACACCTTC.

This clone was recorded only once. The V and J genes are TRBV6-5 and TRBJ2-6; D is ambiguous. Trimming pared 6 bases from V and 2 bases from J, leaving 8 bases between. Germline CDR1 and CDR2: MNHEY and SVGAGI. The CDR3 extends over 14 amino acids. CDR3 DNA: TGTGCCAGCAGGCACGAGGCTGGGGCCAACGTCCTGACTTTC. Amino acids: CASRHEAGANVLTF.

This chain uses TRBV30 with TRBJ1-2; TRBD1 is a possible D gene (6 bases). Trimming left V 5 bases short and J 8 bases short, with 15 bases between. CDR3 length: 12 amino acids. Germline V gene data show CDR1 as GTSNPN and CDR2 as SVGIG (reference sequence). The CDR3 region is CAWPRGGQGYTF. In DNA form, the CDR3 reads TGTGCCTGGCCCAGGGGAGGGCAAGGCTACACCTTC.

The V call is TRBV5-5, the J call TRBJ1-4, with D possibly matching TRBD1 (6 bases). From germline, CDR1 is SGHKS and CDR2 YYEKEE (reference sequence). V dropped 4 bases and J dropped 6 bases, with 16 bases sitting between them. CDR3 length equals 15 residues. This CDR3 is CASSLEQGRDEKLFF. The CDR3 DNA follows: TGTGCCAGCAGCCTCGAACAGGGACGGGATGAAAAACTGTTTTTT.

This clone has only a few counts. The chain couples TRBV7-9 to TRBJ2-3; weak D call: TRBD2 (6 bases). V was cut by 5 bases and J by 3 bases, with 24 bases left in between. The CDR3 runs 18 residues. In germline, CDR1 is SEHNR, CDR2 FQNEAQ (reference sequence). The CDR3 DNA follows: TGTGCCAGCAGCGCTTCGACCCTTCGGCGGGGACCGACAGATACGCAGTATTTT. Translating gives CASSASTLRRGPTDTQYF.

The DNA of the CDR3 is TGTGCCAGCAGCTTAGCGGGAGGAATGGTCGGAAACATTCAGTACTTC. Encoded protein: CASSLAGGMVGNIQYF. V is TRBV28 and J is TRBJ2-4, with 10 positions matching TRBD2. Germline CDR1 MDHEN, CDR2 SYDVKM. The CDR3 loop spans 16 amino acids. J gave up 6 bases and V 6 bases, and 11 bases lay outside the gene matches.

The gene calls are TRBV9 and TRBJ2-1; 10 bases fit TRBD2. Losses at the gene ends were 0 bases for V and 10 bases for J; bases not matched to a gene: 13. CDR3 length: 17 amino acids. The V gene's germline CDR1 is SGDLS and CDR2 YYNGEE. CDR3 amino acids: CASSVASTSGAPMEQFF. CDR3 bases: TGTGCCAGCAGCGTAGCTTCTACTAGCGGGGCCCCTATGGAGCAGTTCTTC.

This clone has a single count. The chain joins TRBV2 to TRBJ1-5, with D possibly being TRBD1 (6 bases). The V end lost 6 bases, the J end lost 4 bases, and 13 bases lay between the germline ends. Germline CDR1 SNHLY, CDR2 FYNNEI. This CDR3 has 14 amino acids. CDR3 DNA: TGTGCCAGCAGGATGGACAGTATAAATCAGCCCCAGCATTTT. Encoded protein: CASRMDSINQPQHF.

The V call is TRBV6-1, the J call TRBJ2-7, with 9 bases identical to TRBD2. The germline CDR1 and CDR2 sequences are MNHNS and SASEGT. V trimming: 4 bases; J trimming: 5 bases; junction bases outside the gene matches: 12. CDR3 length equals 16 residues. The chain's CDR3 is CASSVVAGVAKDEQYF. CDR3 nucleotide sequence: TGTGCCAGCAGTGTGGTAGCGGGAGTCGCTAAGGACGAGCAGTACTTC.

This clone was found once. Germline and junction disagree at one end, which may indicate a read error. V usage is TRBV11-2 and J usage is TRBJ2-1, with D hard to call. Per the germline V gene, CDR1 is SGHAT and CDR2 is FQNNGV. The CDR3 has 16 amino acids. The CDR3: CASSLDLGSGVNGQFF. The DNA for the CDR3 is TGTGCCAGCAGCTTAGATCTGGGCTCAGGTGTCAATGGGCAGTTCTTC.

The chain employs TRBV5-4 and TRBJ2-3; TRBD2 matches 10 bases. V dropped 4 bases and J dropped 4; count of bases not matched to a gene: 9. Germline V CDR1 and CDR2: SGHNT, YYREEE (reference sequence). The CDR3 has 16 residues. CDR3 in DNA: TGTGCCAGCAGCAGTTCCTCAAGCGGGGGGGCAGATACGCAGTATTTT. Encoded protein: CASSSSSSGGADTQYF.

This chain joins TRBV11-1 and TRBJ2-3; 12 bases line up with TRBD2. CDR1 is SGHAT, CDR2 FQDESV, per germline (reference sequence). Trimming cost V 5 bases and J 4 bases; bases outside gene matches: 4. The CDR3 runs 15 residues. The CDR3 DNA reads TGTGCCAGCAGCCAGGGACTAGCGGGTTCAGATACGCAGTATTTT. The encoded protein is CASSQGLAGSDTQYF.

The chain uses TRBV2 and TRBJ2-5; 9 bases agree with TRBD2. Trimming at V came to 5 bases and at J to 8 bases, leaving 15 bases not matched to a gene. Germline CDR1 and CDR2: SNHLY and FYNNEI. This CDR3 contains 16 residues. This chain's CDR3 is CASSLHVSGGPPTQYF. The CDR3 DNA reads TGTGCCAGCAGTCTACACGTTAGCGGGGGCCCTCCAACCCAGTACTTC.

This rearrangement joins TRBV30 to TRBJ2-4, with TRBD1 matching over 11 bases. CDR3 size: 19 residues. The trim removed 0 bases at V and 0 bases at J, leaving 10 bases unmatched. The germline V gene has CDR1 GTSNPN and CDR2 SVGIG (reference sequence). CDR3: CAWSVLTDRGPKAKNIQYF. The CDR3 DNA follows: TGTGCCTGGAGTGTACTCACGGACAGGGGGCCCAAAGCCAAAAACATTCAGTACTTC.

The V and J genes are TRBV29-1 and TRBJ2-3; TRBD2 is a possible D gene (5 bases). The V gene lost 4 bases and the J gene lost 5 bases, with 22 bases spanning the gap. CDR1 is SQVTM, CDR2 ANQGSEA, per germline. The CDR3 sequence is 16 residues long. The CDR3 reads CSVGGPYIPVGDTQYF. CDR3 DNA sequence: TGCAGCGTTGGAGGGCCGTATATCCCAGTCGGAGATACGCAGTATTTT.

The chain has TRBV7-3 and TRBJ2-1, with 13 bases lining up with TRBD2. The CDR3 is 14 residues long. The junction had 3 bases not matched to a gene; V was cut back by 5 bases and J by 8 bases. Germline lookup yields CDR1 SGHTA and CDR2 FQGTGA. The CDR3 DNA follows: TGTGCCAGCAGCGGACTAGCGGGGGACGATGAGCAGTTCTTC. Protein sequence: CASSGLAGDDEQFF.

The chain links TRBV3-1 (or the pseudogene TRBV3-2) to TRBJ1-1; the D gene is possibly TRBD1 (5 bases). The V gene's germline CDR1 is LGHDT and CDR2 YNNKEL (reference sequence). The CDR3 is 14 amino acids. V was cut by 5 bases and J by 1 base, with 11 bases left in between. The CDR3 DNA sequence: TGTGCCAGCAGCACCTCTGACAGGAACACTGAAGCTTTCTTT. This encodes CASSTSDRNTEAFF.

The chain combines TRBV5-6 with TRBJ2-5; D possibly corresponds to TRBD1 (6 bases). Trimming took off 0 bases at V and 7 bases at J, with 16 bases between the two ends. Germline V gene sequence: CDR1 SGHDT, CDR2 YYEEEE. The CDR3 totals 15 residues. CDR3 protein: CASSLEVGARGTQYF. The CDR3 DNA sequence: TGTGCCAGCAGCTTGGAAGTAGGGGCCAGGGGGACCCAGTACTTC. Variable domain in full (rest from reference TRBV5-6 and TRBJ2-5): DAGVTQSPTHLIKTRGQQVTLRCSPKSGHDTVSWYQQALGQGPQFIFQYYEEEERQRGNFPDRFSGHQFPNYSSELNVNALLLGDSALYLCASSLEVGARGTQYFGPGTRLLVL.

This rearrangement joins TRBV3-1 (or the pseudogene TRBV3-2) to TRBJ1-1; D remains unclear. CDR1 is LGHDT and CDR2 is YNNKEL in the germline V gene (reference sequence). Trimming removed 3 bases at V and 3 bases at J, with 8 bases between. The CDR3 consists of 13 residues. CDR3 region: CASSHGYDTEAFF. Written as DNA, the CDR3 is TGTGCCAGCAGCCACGGTTACGACACTGAAGCTTTCTTT.

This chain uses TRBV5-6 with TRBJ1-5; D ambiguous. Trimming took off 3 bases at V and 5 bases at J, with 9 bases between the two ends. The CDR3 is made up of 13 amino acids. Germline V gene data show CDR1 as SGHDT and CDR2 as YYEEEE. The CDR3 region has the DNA TGTGCCAGCAGCTCGGCCCGGGATCAGCCCCAGCATTTT. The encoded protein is CASSSARDQPQHF.

The CDR3 loop reads CAWSDSTTNQPQHF. Written as DNA, the CDR3 is TGTGCCTGGAGTGACAGCACAACTAATCAGCCCCAGCATTTT. V gene TRBV30 combines with J gene TRBJ1-5, with D hard to call. V shed 1 base and J shed 4 bases, with 11 bases lying between them. CDR3 length: 14 residues. The V gene's germline CDR1 is GTSNPN and CDR2 SVGIG (reference sequence). Variable domain in full (rest from reference TRBV30 and TRBJ1-5): SQTIHQWPATLVQPVGSPLSLECTVEGTSNPNLYWYRQAAGRGLQLLFYSVGIGQISSEVPQNLSASRPQDRQFILSSKKLLLSDSGFYLCAWSDSTTNQPQHFGDGTRLSIL.